A single sample gave rise to the 20 T cell receptor beta chains below, sequenced in a study of molecular identifiers for immune sequencing clone quantification. TCRdb re-derived calls from the PCR reads in MiXCR, one entry per CDR3 protein. The table shows 250,000 to 350,000 distinct CDR3 sequences, with about 20% occurring only once. The sequenced sample was naive CD8+ T cells from blood, with Jurkat cell RNA spiked in. The subset is: FACS-sorted CD8+CD4-CCR7+CD45RA+ naive T cells. The receptors originated from a human donor in good health. Some libraries in this study had Jurkat cell RNA spiked in.

This clonotype was seen at least ten times. This rearrangement joins TRBV24-1 to TRBJ2-4, with D perhaps being TRBD1 or TRBD2 (5 bases each). Germline V CDR1 and CDR2: KGHDR, SFDVKD. This CDR3 comprises 16 residues. Trimming removed 3 bases at V and 3 bases at J, with 14 bases between. The CDR3 bases are TGTGCCACCAGTGATCCCCGGGGCCTTTTCAAAAACATTCAGTACTTC. Translation: CATSDPRGLFKNIQYF.

This clonotype showed up many times. The chain has TRBV7-9 and TRBJ2-7, with 9 bases that match TRBD2. From germline, CDR1 is SEHNR and CDR2 FQNEAQ (reference sequence). This CDR3 is 15 amino acids long. Trimming cost V 4 bases and J 0 bases; bases outside gene matches: 4. The DNA for the CDR3 is TGTGCCAGCAGCTCGGGACTAGCTAGCTCCTACGAGCAGTACTTC. It yields the protein CASSSGLASSYEQYF.

This clonotype showed up just a few times. The chain employs TRBV11-2 and TRBJ2-5; 7 nucleotides agree with TRBD1. The germline V gene has CDR1 SGHAT and CDR2 FQNNGV. V shed 4 bases and J 5 bases; nucleotides not matched to a gene: 4. CDR3 length: 13 amino acids. This chain's CDR3 is CASSSGQDETQYF. The CDR3 DNA sequence: TGTGCCAGCAGCTCAGGACAGGACGAGACCCAGTACTTC. Full variable domain (rest looked up from reference TRBV11-2 and TRBJ2-5): EAGVAQSPRYKIIEKRQSVAFWCNPISGHATLYWYQQILGQGPKLLIQFQNNGVVDDSQLPKDRFSAERLKGVDSTLKIQPAKLEDSAVYLCASSSGQDETQYFGPGTRLLVL.

The chain uses TRBV28 and TRBJ1-1; D gene uncertain. CDR1 is MDHEN, CDR2 SYDVKM, per germline. The CDR3 totals 17 residues. The ends were cut back, 7 bases at V and 0 bases at J, with 21 bases in the middle. CDR3 coding DNA: TGTGCCAGCACGCGAGAAGGGCTGAGGGTTATGAACACTGAAGCTTTCTTT. Amino acid sequence: CASTREGLRVMNTEAFF.

This clonotype was counted ten times or more. The chain links TRBV5-5 to TRBJ1-1; the D gene is possibly TRBD1 (5 bases). CDR1 and CDR2 from the germline V gene are SGHKS and YYEKEE (reference sequence). Trimming removed 2 bases from V and 7 bases from J, with 18 bases in between. This CDR3 spans 15 amino acids. The CDR3 nucleotides are TGTGCCAGCAGCTTAGATCCCTTACAGACAGTTGAAGCTTTCTTT. Translated, it gives CASSLDPLQTVEAFF.

In regard to this clonotype: A single base separates this from a much larger clone, so it may be a read error. V gene TRBV25-1 combines with J gene TRBJ1-1, with 8 bases matching TRBD1. Germline loops: CDR1 MGHDK, CDR2 SYGVNS. V lost 6 bases and J lost 0; bases outside the gene matches: 6. This CDR3 is 15 amino acids long. This CDR3 reads CASRAGQGMNTEAFF. The CDR3, as DNA: TGTGCCAGCAGAGCTGGACAGGGCATGAACACTGAAGCTTTCTTT.

This clonotype was picked up many times. This chain links TRBV10-3 with TRBJ2-5; 8 nucleotides agree with TRBD2. V lost 6 bases to trimming and J lost 1 base; unmatched junction nucleotides: 4. The CDR3 is 14 residues long. Germline V lookup: CDR1 ENHRY, CDR2 SYGVKD. Here the CDR3 DNA reads TGTGCCATCAGCCGACTAGCGTCCCAAGAGACCCAGTACTTC. Amino acid sequence: CAISRLASQETQYF.

The V gene is TRBV7-2, the J gene TRBJ2-7; unclear D gene. Germline V gene lookup returns CDR1 SGHTA and CDR2 FQGNSA. This CDR3 comprises 14 residues. The V end lost 0 bases, the J end lost 4 bases, and 10 bases lay between the germline ends. The CDR3: CASSLAAAEYEQYF. The CDR3 coding sequence is TGTGCCAGCAGCTTAGCGGCGGCCGAATACGAGCAGTACTTC.

This clonotype was seen ten or more times. The chain links TRBV6-5 to TRBJ1-1; D unclear. The CDR3 consists of 14 residues. V lost 0 bases and J 10 bases, leaving 15 bases between the germline ends. Germline V gene data show CDR1 as MNHEY and CDR2 as SVGAGI. CDR3 DNA sequence: TGTGCCAGCAGTTACTCCCCAACTTGGATAGGAGCTTTCTTT. Protein sequence: CASSYSPTWIGAFF.

This clonotype showed up just a few times. The chain uses TRBV4-3 and TRBJ2-3; 7 nucleotides align to TRBD2. J gave up 1 base and V 0 bases, and 7 bases lay outside the gene matches. Germline assignment: CDR1 LGHNA and CDR2 YSLEER. The CDR3 is 17 residues long. This CDR3 reads CASSQDRRGGGTDTQYF. CDR3 in DNA: TGCGCCAGCAGCCAAGATCGGCGGGGAGGGGGCACAGATACGCAGTATTTT.

For this clonotype: At one end the junction does not follow the germline gene, possibly because of a read error. The V gene is TRBV12-3 or TRBV12-4, the J gene TRBJ1-2; D is unclear. CDR3 length: 14 residues. This CDR3 reads CASITTTANYGCTF. The DNA of the CDR3 is TGTGCCAGCATCACGACAACCGCTAACTATGGCTGCACCTTC.

This clonotype was recorded many times. This chain uses TRBV9 with TRBJ2-1; D gene uncertain. The germline CDR1 and CDR2 sequences are SGDLS and YYNGEE. Trimming removed 0 bases from V and 0 bases from J, with 7 bases in between. The CDR3 spans 15 residues. CDR3 protein: CASSVADSSYNEQFF. The CDR3 region has the DNA TGTGCCAGCAGCGTAGCTGACTCCTCCTACAATGAGCAGTTCTTC.

This clonotype was detected many times. The chain combines TRBV7-9 with TRBJ2-2, with 12 bases lining up with TRBD1. Losses at the gene ends were 5 bases for V and 6 bases for J; bases not matched to a gene: 7. Germline loops: CDR1 SEHNR, CDR2 FQNEAQ (reference sequence). The CDR3 has 16 residues. The CDR3 region is CASSTGTGGYAGELFF. The CDR3 DNA sequence: TGTGCCAGCAGCACCGGGACAGGGGGCTACGCCGGGGAGCTGTTTTTT.

In this sample, this clonotype turned up many times. The chain combines TRBV12-3 or TRBV12-4 with TRBJ2-1; 9 nucleotides agree with TRBD1. The CDR3 runs to 15 residues. The V and J ends lost 6 bases and 2 bases, in that order; junction bases with no gene match: 5. The CDR3 DNA reads TGTGCCAGCAGCATGACAGGGGGAACCTACAATGAGCAGTTCTTC. Translating it yields CASSMTGGTYNEQFF.

The V call is TRBV2, the J call TRBJ1-5; D not resolved. The germline V and J ends were trimmed by 3 bases and 5 bases, with 8 bases remaining between them. The CDR3 spans 13 residues. Germline V CDR1 and CDR2: SNHLY, FYNNEI. The CDR3 spells CASSEMGYQPQHF. CDR3 sequence (DNA): TGTGCCAGCAGTGAGATGGGGTATCAGCCCCAGCATTTT.

This clonotype was observed many times. The chain has TRBV24-1 and TRBJ2-1, with D perhaps matching TRBD2 (5 bases). The V end was cut by 4 bases, the J end by 1 base, with 16 bases between. Germline V lookup: CDR1 KGHDR, CDR2 SFDVKD. The CDR3 is 17 amino acids. The CDR3 sequence is CATSESTARGSYNEQFF. As DNA, the CDR3 is TGTGCCACCAGTGAGTCTACAGCTAGAGGGTCCTACAATGAGCAGTTCTTC.

This clonotype was seen once. The CDR3 sequence: CASSPGDGLLTNEQYF. CDR3 nucleotide sequence: TGTGCCAGCAGCCCGGGTGACGGCCTGTTGACCAACGAGCAGTACTTC. This sequence joins TRBV27 and TRBJ2-7; D is uncertain. Germline V gene lookup returns CDR1 MNHEY and CDR2 SMNVEV (reference sequence). The germline V and J ends were trimmed by 6 bases and 5 bases, with 23 bases remaining between them. The CDR3 totals 16 residues.

On this clonotype: Since a much larger clone is just one base distant, this may be a read error. The chain carries TRBV19 and TRBJ2-1; possible D gene TRBD1, 6 bases. V was trimmed by 4 bases and J by 5 bases, leaving 18 bases between them. The CDR3 spans 16 residues. The germline CDR1 and CDR2 sequences are LNHDA and SQIVND (reference sequence). CDR3 sequence reads: CASSTPPQGPHNEQFF. CDR3 DNA sequence: TGTGCCAGTAGTACCCCACCGCAGGGGCCCCACAATGAGCAGTTCTTC.

With regard to this clonotype: Since a much larger clone is just one base distant, this may be a read error. This rearrangement joins TRBV12-3 or TRBV12-4 to TRBJ2-1, with 10 bases fitting TRBD1. The junction had 5 bases not matched to a gene; V was cut back by 4 bases and J by 8 bases. CDR3 length: 14 amino acids. The CDR3 nucleotides read TGTGCCAGCAGTTCGGGACAGGGGAAGGATGAGCAGTTCTTC. Encoded protein: CASSSGQGKDEQFF.

This clonotype was seen ten or more times. J is TRBJ1-4 and V is TRBV6-5, with D possibly matching TRBD1 (5 bases). Germline lookup yields CDR1 MNHEY and CDR2 SVGAGI. The CDR3 runs 13 residues. V was cut by 5 bases and J by 13 bases, with 17 bases left in between. The CDR3 coding sequence is TGTGCCAGCAGTGACCCGGGACCCACCGGACTGTTTTTT. Its translation is CASSDPGPTGLFF.